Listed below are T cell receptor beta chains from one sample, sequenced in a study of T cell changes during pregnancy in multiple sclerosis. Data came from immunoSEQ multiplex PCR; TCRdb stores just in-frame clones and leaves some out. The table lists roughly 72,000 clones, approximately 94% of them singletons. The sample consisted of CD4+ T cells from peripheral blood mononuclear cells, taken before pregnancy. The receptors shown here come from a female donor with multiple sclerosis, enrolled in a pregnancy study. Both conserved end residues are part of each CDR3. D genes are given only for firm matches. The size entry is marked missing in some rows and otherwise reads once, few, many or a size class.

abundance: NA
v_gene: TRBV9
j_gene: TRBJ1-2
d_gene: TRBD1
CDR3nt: TGTGCCAGCAGCGCCGACCCACAGGGGGTGGGGGGCTACACCTTC
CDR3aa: CASSADPQGVGGYTF

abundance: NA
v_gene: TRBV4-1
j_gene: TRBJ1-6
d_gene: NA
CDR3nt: TGCGCCAGCAGCCTTCTGGGGGGTATGGATTCACCCCTCCACTTT
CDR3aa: CASSLLGGMDSPLHF

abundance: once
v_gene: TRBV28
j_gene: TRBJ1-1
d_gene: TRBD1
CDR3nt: TGTGCCAGCAGTTTGGGGACAGGGAGGAACACTGAAGCTTTCTTT
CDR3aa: CASSLGTGRNTEAFF

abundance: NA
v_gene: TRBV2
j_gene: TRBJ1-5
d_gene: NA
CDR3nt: TGTGCCAGCAGTGAAGAGGGGGGGGTTGGGCAGCCCCAGCATTTT
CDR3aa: CASSEEGGVGQPQHF

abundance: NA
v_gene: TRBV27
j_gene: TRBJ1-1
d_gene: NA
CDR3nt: TGTGCCAGCAGTTCCCCAGGCACTGAAGCTTTCTTT
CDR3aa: CASSSPGTEAFF

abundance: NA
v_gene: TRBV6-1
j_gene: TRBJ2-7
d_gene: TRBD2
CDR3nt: TGTGCCAGCAGCCCGACTAGCCCTTCCTACGAGCAGTACTTC
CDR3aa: CASSPTSPSYEQYF

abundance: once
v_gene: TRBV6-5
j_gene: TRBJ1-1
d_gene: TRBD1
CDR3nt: TGTGCCAGCAGTTACTCGACAGGGACTGAAGCTTTCTTT
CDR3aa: CASSYSTGTEAFF

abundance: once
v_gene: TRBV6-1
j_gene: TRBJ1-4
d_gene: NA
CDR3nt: TGTGCCAGCAGTGACAGAGGGAGGGGTAATGAAAAACTGTTTTTT
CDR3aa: CASSDRGRGNEKLFF

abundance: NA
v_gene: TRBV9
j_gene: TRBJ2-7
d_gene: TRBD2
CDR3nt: TGTGCCAGCAGCGTAGGCGGGAGTTCCTACGAGCAGTACTTC
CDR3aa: CASSVGGSSYEQYF

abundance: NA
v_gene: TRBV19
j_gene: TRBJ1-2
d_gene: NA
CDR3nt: TGTGCCAGTAGTATTGCGGGAACAAATAACTATGGCTACACCTTC
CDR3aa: CASSIAGTNNYGYTF

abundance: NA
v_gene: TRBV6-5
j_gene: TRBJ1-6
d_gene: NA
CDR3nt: TGTGCCAGCAGTTACAGTTGGGCAGCCGAATCACCCCTCCACTTT
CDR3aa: CASSYSWAAESPLHF

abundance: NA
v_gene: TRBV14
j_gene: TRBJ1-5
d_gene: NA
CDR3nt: TGTGCCAGCAGCCAGGGCCGGAATCAGCCCCAGCATTTT
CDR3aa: CASSQGRNQPQHF

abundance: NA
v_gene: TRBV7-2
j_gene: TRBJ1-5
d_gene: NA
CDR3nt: TGTGCCAGCAGCACCCGCGGACACAATCAGCCCCAGCATTTT
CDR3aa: CASSTRGHNQPQHF

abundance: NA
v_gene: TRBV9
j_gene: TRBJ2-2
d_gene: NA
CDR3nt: TGTGCCAGCAGCGTAACGGGGGACACCGGGGAGCTGTTTTTT
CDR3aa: CASSVTGDTGELFF

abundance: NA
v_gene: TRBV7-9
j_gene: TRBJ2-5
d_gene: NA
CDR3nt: TGTGCCAGCAGATTTCTTAGCGCGGAGCAAGAGACCCAGTACTTC
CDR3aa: CASRFLSAEQETQYF

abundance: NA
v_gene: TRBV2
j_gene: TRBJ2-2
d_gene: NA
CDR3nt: TGTGCCAGCGGATCCCTACTAAACACCGGGGAGCTGTTTTTT
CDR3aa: CASGSLLNTGELFF

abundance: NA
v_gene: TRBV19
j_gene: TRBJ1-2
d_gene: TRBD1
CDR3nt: TGTGCCAGTAACACCCGGGACAGCCCTAACTATGGCTACACCTTC
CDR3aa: CASNTRDSPNYGYTF

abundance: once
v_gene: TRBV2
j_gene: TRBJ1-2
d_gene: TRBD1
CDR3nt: TGTGCCAGCAGCGCAATCCAGGGGGCAAAGAGCTATGGCTACACCTTC
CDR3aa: CASSAIQGAKSYGYTF

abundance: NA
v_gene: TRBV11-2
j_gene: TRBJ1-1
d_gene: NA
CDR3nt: TGTGCCAGCAGCTTATTTCAGAACACTGAAGCTTTCTTT
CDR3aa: CASSLFQNTEAFF

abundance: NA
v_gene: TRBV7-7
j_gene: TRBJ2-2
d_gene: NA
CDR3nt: TGTGCCAGCAGCTTGGCAGGGGCACTTACCGGGGAGCTGTTTTTT
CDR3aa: CASSLAGALTGELFF

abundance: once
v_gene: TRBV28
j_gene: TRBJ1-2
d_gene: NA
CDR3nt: TGTGCCAGCAGTTCCGTGCTACAGGGCCGGGGAGAGGGCTACACCTTC
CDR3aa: CASSSVLQGRGEGYTF

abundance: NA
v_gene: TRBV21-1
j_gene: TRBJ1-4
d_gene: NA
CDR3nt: TGTGCCAGCAGCAAAGATGGGACAGGGAATGAAAAACTGTTTTTT
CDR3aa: CASSKDGTGNEKLFF

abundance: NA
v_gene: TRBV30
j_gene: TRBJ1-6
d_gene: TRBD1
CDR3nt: TGTGCCTGGAGTGTAATCGGGACAGGCTCACATTCACCCCTCCACTTT
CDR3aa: CAWSVIGTGSHSPLHF

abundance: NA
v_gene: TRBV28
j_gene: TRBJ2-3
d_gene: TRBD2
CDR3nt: TGTGCCAGCTGTACGGGAGGGCCGCGGGATACGCAGTATTTT
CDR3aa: CASCTGGPRDTQYF

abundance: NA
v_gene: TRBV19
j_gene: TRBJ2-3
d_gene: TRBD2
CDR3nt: TGTGCCAGTAGTATATCCAGCGGGGGCACAGATACGCAGTATTTT
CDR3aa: CASSISSGGTDTQYF

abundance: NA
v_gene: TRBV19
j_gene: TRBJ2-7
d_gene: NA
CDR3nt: TGTGCCAGTAGTATAGGGGGACACACCCGAACCTACGAGCAGTACTTC
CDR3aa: CASSIGGHTRTYEQYF

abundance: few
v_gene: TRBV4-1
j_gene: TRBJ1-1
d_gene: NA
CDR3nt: TGCGCCAGCAGCCGAGAAGGGGCGCGAATGAACACTGAAGCTTTCTTT
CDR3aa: CASSREGARMNTEAFF

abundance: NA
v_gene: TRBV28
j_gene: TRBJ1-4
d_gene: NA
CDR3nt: TGTGCCAGCAGTTTATCTGTAATCTACGAAAAACTGTTTTTT
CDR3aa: CASSLSVIYEKLFF

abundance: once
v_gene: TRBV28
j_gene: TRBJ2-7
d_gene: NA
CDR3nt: TGTGCCAGCAGTTTATGGAGGCAGGGTAGCAACGAGCAGTACTTC
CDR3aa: CASSLWRQGSNEQYF

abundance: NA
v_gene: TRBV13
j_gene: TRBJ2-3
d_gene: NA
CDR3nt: TGTGCCAGCACGAGGGCAGATACGCAGTATTTT
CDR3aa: CASTRADTQYF

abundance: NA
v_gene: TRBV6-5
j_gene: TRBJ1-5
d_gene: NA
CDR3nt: TGTGCCAGCAGCAAAGGGACAAGGGGTCAGCCCCAGCATTTT
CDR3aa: CASSKGTRGQPQHF

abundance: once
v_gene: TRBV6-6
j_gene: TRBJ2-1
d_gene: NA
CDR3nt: TGTGCCAGCAGTTACTCGAATCAGGGCGACAATGAGCAGTTCTTC
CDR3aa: CASSYSNQGDNEQFF

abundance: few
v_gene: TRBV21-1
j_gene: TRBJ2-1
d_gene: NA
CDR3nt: TGTGCCAGCAGCTCCCGAGAGCTTAATGAGCAGTTCTTC
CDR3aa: CASSSRELNEQFF

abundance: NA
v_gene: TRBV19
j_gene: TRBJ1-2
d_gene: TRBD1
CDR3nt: TGTGCCAGTAGTGGGGACAGGGGTGACTATGGCTACACCTTC
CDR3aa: CASSGDRGDYGYTF

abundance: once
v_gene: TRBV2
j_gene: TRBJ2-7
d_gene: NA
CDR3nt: TGTGCCAGCAGTTACTCCTTTTCCTACGAGCAGTACTTC
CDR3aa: CASSYSFSYEQYF

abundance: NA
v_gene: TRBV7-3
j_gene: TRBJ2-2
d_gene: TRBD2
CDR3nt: TGTGCCAGCAGCTTATTGGGCGGGAGTGTCACCGGGGAGCTGTTTTTT
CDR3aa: CASSLLGGSVTGELFF

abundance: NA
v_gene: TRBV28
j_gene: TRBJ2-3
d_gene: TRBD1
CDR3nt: TGTGCCAGCAGTTTGCAGGGGGCGACTTCTCTTCCTAGCACAGATACGCAGTATTTT
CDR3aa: CASSLQGATSLPSTDTQYF

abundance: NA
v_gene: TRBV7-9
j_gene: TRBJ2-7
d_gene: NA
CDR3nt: TGTGCCAGCAGCCTCAGTCTGACCTACGAGCAGTACTTC
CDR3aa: CASSLSLTYEQYF

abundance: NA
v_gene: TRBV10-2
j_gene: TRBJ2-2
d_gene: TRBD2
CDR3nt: TGCGCCAGCAGTGAGAGAATAGCGGGACTCCACCGGGAGCTGTTTTTT
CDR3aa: CASSERIAGLHRELFF

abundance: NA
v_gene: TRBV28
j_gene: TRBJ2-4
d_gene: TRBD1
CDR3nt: TGTGCCAGCAGTTTCCCCCCGGGACAGGGGCAAAACATTCAGTACTTC
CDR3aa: CASSFPPGQGQNIQYF

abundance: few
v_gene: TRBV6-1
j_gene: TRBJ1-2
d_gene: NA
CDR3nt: TGTGCCAGCAGTGAATCCGGTCACTATGGCTACACCTTC
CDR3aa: CASSESGHYGYTF

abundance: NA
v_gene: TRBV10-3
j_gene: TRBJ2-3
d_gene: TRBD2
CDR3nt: TGTGCCATCAGTCCCAGTAGCGGGGGGACGACAGATACGCAGTATTTT
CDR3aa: CAISPSSGGTTDTQYF